The sequence of this T cell receptor beta chain was determined in a study of blood T cell repertoires in COVID-19. Germline lookup yields CDR1 SEHNR and CDR2 FQNEAQ (reference sequence). The V and J ends lost 9 bases and 2 bases respectively, with 12 bases between them. The CDR3 spans 13 residues. Profiled with immunoSEQ multiplex PCR; TCRdb holds only in-frame clones, not every one. The sample yields approximately 190,000 clones, approximately 84% seen once. The receptor comes from a man older than 75 with acute or convalescent COVID-19. The sequenced sample was peripheral blood. This chain uses TRBV7-9 with TRBJ2-3; tentative D call: TRBD1 (7 bases). DNA of the CDR3: TGTGCCAGTAACAGGGGACTCACAGATACGCAGTATTTT. Its protein is CASNRGLTDTQYF.